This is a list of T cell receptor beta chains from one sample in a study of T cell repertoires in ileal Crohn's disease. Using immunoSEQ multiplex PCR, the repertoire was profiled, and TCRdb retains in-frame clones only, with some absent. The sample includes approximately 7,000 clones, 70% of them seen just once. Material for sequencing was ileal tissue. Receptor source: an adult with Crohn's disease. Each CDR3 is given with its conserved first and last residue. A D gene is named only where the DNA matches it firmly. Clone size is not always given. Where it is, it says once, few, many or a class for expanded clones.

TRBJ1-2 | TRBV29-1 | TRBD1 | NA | TGCAACCTAAGACAGGGGGCTGGTGGCTACACCTTC | CNLRQGAGGYTF
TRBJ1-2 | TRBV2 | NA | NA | TGTGCCAGCAGTGTTGATTGGGGGCTCTCTGGCTACACCTTC | CASSVDWGLSGYTF
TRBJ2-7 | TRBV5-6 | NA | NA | TGTGCCAGCAGCTACCGGGACACATACGAGCAGTACTTC | CASSYRDTYEQYF
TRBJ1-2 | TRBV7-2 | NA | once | TGTGCCACCGAAACCGGGACATCCTATGGCTACACCTTC | CATETGTSYGYTF
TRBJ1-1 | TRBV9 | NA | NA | TGTGCCAGCAGCGCTCGATTTCCGGGACAAATGAACACTGAAGCTTTCTTT | CASSARFPGQMNTEAFF
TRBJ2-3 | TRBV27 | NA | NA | TGTGCCAGCAGTTTGCAGGATCCTAGCACAGATACGCAGTATTTT | CASSLQDPSTDTQYF
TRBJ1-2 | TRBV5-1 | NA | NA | TGCGCCAGCAGCTTGGACACATCTAACTATGGCTACACCTTC | CASSLDTSNYGYTF
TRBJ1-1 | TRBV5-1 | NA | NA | TGCGCCAGCAGCTTGGCTCTTGACACTGAAGCTTTCTTT | CASSLALDTEAFF
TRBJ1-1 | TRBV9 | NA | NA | TGTGCCAGCAGCGTAGGGCAGATGAACACTGAAGCTTTCTTT | CASSVGQMNTEAFF
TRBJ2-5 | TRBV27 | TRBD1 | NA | TGTGCCAGCAGTTCCGACAGGGGGTACCAAGAGACCCAGTACTTC | CASSSDRGYQETQYF
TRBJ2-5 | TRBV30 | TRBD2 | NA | TGTGCCTGGAAGGAAGGCATAGCGGGGGGGCCCGGGGAGACCCAGTACTTC | CAWKEGIAGGPGETQYF
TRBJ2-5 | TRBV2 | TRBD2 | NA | TGTGCCAGCAGTGGAGGTAGCGGGGGTCCTCAAGAGACCCAGTACTTC | CASSGGSGGPQETQYF
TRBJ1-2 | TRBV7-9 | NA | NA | TGTGCCAGCAGCTTAGACCAGGGTGGTAACGGCTACACCTTC | CASSLDQGGNGYTF
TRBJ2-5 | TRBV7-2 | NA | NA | TGTGCCAGCAGCTTTCACCAGAAGGAGACCCAGTACTTC | CASSFHQKETQYF
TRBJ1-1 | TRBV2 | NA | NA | TGTGCCAGCAGGGCGGGGGTAGAAGCTTTCTTT | CASRAGVEAFF
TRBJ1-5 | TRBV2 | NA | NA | TGTGCCAGCAGTAGGGGGGGCGGTCAGCCCCAGCATTTT | CASSRGGGQPQHF
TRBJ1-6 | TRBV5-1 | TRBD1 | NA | TGCGCCAGCAGCTTAAGTGGACAGGGGGATAATTCACCCCTCCACTTT | CASSLSGQGDNSPLHF
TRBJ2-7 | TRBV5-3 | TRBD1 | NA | TGTGCCAGAAGCCCCGGGACAGGGCGGTACGAGCAGTACTTC | CARSPGTGRYEQYF
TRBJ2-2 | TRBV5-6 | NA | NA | TGTGCCAGCAGCTCGACTATAGGGACACTGAACACCGGGGAGCTGTTTTTT | CASSSTIGTLNTGELFF
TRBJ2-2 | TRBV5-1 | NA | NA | TGCGCCAGCAGCTTTGAGGTTGGGGAGCTGTTTTTT | CASSFEVGELFF
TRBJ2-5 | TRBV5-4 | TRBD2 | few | TGTGCCAGCAGCTCAGCGGGGATAAGAGAGACCCAGTACTTC | CASSSAGIRETQYF
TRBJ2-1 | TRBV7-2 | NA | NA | TGTGCCAGCAGCTTTAGGAGGGGCTCGGTTGAGCAGTTCTTC | CASSFRRGSVEQFF
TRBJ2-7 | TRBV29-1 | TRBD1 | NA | TGCAGCGTTCGAACAGGGGGATCAACCTACGAGCAGTACTTC | CSVRTGGSTYEQYF
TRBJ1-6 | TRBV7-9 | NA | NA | TGTGCCAGCACCGGGGAAGGACAGACGATTCGAAGCTATAATTCACCCCTCCACTTT | CASTGEGQTIRSYNSPLHF
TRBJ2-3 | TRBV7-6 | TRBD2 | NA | TGTGCCAGCAGCTCCTCGGGGGGGAGTGCAGATACGCAGTATTTT | CASSSSGGSADTQYF
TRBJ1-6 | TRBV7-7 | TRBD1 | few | TGTGCCAGCAGCCTGGACAGGGGTTCACCCCTCCACTTT | CASSLDRGSPLHF
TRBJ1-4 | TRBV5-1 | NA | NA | TGCGCCAGCAGCTTCGTGCCGACAGAGAATGAAAAACTGTTTTTT | CASSFVPTENEKLFF
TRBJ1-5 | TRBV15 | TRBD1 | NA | TGTGCCACCAGCAGAACAGGACAGGGAGGGAGGCGCAATCAGCCCCAGCATTTT | CATSRTGQGGRRNQPQHF
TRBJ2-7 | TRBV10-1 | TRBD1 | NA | TGCGCCAGCAGTTCTGGACAGGGCTACGAGCAGTACTTC | CASSSGQGYEQYF
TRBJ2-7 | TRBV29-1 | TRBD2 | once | TGCAGCGTCCTTACTAGCGGGGACGAGCAGTACTTC | CSVLTSGDEQYF
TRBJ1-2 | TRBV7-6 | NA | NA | TGTGCCAGCAGCCCGGAGGGGAGCGGCTATGGCTACACCTTC | CASSPEGSGYGYTF
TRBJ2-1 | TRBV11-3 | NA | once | TGTGCCAGCAGCTTAAGGGGGATCGGCAATGAGCAGTTCTTC | CASSLRGIGNEQFF
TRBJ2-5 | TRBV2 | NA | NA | TGTGCCAGCAGTGAGGGCCCAGGGGAGACCCAGTACTTC | CASSEGPGETQYF
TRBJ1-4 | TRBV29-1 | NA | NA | TGCAGCGTTGGACAGACTAATGAAAAACTGTTTTTT | CSVGQTNEKLFF
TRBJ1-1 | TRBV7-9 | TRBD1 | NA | TGTGCCAGCACAGGACAGGGGGCCCCGAACACTGAAGCTTTCTTT | CASTGQGAPNTEAFF
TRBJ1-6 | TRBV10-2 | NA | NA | TGCGCCAGCACCGGACAGTATAATTCACCCCTCCACTTT | CASTGQYNSPLHF
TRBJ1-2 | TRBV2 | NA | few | TGTGCCAGTATTGACTCCCCTGTCTATGGCTACACCTTC | CASIDSPVYGYTF
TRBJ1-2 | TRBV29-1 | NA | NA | TGCAGCGTTGAAGATTTGAGGACAGGCTACACCTTC | CSVEDLRTGYTF
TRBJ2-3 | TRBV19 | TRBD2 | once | TGTGCCAGTAGTATGCCTAGCGGGGGGACCCGGGTAGATACGCAGTATTTT | CASSMPSGGTRVDTQYF
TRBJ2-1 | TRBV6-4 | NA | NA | TGTGCCAGCAGTGACGGTTCCCGGGACTACAATGAGCAGTTCTTC | CASSDGSRDYNEQFF
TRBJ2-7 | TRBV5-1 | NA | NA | TGCGCCAGCAGCTTGGTAGCGCGGGGGCCGGAAGAGCAGTACTTC | CASSLVARGPEEQYF
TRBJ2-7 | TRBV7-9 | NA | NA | TGTGCCAGCAGCCCCCCAAATTACGAGCAGTACTTC | CASSPPNYEQYF
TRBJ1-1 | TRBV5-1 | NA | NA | TGCGCCAGCAGCTCGGGGACAAGATCAGGTATTGGCAAAGCTTTCTTT | CASSSGTRSGIGKAFF
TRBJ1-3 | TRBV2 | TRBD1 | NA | TGTGCCAGCAGTGAAGCTACAGGGGACTCTGGAAACACCATATATTTT | CASSEATGDSGNTIYF
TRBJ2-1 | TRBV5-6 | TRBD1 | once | TGTGCCAGCAGCCGATTCCGGGACAGGGGGATGGATGAGCAGTTCTTC | CASSRFRDRGMDEQFF
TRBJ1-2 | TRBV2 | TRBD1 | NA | TGTGCCAGCAGTCGACAGGGGCTGAGCTATGGCTACACCTTC | CASSRQGLSYGYTF
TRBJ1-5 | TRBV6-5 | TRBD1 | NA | TGTGCCAGCAATTCAGGGGGCGGCAATCAGCCCCAGCATTTT | CASNSGGGNQPQHF
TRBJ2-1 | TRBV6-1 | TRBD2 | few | TGTGCCAGCAGTGATGTAGCGGGGGGTAGCTCCTACAATGAGCAGTTCTTC | CASSDVAGGSSYNEQFF
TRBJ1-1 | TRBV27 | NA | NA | TGTGCCAGCAGTTCCTACCGGGGGGGAAACACTGAAGCTTTCTTT | CASSSYRGGNTEAFF
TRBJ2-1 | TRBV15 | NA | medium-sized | TGTGCCACCAGCCCTGTGGGACTTACCGGAAGCAATGAGCAGTTCTTC | CATSPVGLTGSNEQFF
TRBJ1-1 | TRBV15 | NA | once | TGTGCCACCAGCAGACTTAAGAACACTGAAGCTTTCTTT | CATSRLKNTEAFF
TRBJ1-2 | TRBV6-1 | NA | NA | TGTGCCAGCAGTGAAGCAGGCACTATTAACTATGGCTACACCTTC | CASSEAGTINYGYTF
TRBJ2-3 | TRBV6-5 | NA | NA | TGTGCCAGCAGTTACTCGAGTCGTCTCGGCACAGATACGCAGTATTTT | CASSYSSRLGTDTQYF
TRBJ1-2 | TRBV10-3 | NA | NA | TGTGCCATCAGTGACTTCGACAGCGCCCGAAACTATGGCTACACCTTC | CAISDFDSARNYGYTF
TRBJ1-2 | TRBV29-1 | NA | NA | TGCAGCGTTGTGCCCCCCATGGCCCGCTATGGCTACACCTTC | CSVVPPMARYGYTF
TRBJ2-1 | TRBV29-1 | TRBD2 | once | TGCAGCGTTGGCGGGGGGCCCGGGGATGAGCAGTTCTTC | CSVGGGPGDEQFF
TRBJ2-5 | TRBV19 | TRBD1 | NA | TGTGCCAGTAGTCCCGGCCAGGGGGTTTTTGGTGGAGAGACCCAGTACTTC | CASSPGQGVFGGETQYF
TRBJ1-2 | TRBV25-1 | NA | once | TGTGCCAGCAGTACGGAGCAGGGATCCTATGGCTACACCTTC | CASSTEQGSYGYTF
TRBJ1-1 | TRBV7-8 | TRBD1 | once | TGTGCCAGCAGCGGGGACAGTTTAACTGAAGCTTTCTTT | CASSGDSLTEAFF
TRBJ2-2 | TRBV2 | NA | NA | TGTGCCAGCCTCCCGTCGGGGGTTCGAGCCGGGGAGCTGTTTTTT | CASLPSGVRAGELFF